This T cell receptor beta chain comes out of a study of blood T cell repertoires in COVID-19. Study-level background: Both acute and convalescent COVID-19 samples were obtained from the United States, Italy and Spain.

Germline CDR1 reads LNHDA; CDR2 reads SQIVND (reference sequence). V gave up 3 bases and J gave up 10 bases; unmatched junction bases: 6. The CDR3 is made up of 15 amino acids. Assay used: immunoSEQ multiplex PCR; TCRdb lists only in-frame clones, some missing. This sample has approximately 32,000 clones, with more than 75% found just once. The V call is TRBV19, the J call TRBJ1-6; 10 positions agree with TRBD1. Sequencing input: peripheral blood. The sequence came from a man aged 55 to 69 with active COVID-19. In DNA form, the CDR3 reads TGTGCCAGTAGTATCTCCGGGACAGGGGCCTCACCCCTCCACTTT. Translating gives CASSISGTGASPLHF.